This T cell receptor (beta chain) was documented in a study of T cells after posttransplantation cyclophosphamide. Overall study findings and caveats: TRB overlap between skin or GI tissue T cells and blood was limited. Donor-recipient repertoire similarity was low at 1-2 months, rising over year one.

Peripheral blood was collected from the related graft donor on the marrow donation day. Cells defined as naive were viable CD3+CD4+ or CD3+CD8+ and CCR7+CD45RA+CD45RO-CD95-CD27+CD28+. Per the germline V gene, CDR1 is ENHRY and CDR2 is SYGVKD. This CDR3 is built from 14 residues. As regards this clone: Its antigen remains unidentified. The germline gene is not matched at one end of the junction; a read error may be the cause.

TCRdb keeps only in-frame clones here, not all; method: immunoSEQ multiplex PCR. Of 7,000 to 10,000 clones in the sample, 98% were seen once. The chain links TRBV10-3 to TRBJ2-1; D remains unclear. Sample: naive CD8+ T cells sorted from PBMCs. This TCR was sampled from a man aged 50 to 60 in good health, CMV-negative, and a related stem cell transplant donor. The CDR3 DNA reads TGTGCCACCAGTGACACGAGCTCCTACAATGAGCAGTTCTTC. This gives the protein CATSDTSSYNEQFF.